Following are 10 T cell receptor beta chains from one sample sequenced in a study of blood T cell repertoires in COVID-19. The protocol was immunoSEQ multiplex PCR, while the TCRdb copy is restricted to in-frame clones and leaves out a portion. The data contain fewer than 300,000 clones, 75% to 90% of them singletons. The source material was peripheral blood. All receptors come from a woman between 65 and 79 years old with active or convalescent COVID-19.

The gene calls are TRBV6-5 and TRBJ2-7; D is perhaps TRBD1 (6 bases). This CDR3 has 13 residues. V was shortened by 5 bases and J by 6 bases, with 14 bases between the two germline ends. Germline lookup yields CDR1 MNHEY and CDR2 SVGAGI. The CDR3 region is CASSPDSLAEQYF. CDR3 DNA sequence: TGTGCCAGCAGTCCGGACAGTTTGGCCGAGCAGTACTTC.

This clone was observed a single time. This sequence joins TRBV18 and TRBJ2-1, with D unresolved. V was pared by 0 bases and J by 10 bases, with 13 bases between. The CDR3 has 14 amino acids. Germline V gives CDR1 KGHSH, CDR2 LQKENI. As DNA, the CDR3 is TGTGCCAGCTCACCACCTTCTAGAGGCGGCGAGCAGTTCTTC. Amino acid sequence: CASSPPSRGGEQFF.

This chain uses TRBV2 with TRBJ2-7; 9 nucleotides match TRBD1. This CDR3 contains 14 residues. Trimming removed 10 bases from V and 4 bases from J; junction bases left unmatched: 11. Germline CDR1 SNHLY, CDR2 FYNNEI. In DNA, the CDR3 is TGTGCCACCTCCCCCGGGACAGGGTCATACGAGCAGTACTTC. Protein sequence: CATSPGTGSYEQYF. The whole variable domain, filled in from reference TRBV2 and TRBJ2-7, reads EPEVTQTPSHQVTQMGQEVILRCVPISNHLYFYWYRQILGQKVEFLVSFYNNEISEKSEIFDDQFSVERPDGSNFTLKIRSTKLEDSAMYFCATSPGTGSYEQYFGPGTRLTVT.

This chain connects TRBV5-1 to TRBJ2-3, with 15 bases identical to TRBD2. The germline gives CDR1 SGHRS, CDR2 YFSETQ. The CDR3 has 19 amino acids. Germline trimming cut 5 bases from V and 5 bases from J; bases unmatched to any gene: 15. The CDR3 reads CASRKEPGLAGGPGDTQYF. For the CDR3, the DNA is TGCGCCAGCAGGAAGGAACCGGGACTAGCGGGGGGCCCGGGAGATACGCAGTATTTT.

J is TRBJ2-7 and V is TRBV5-1, with a possible D match to TRBD2 (5 bases). V lost 0 bases to trimming and J lost 4 bases, with 14 bases between them. CDR3 length: 15 amino acids. Germline CDR1 SGHRS, CDR2 YFSETQ. This CDR3 reads CASSLAAEGVYEQYF. CDR3 DNA: TGCGCCAGCAGCTTGGCCGCTGAGGGAGTTTACGAGCAGTACTTC.

The chain uses TRBV19 and TRBJ1-3; D is possibly TRBD1 (5 bases). Trimming stripped 4 bases from V and 0 bases from J, with 10 bases between. There are 15 residues in the CDR3. The germline CDR1 and CDR2 sequences are LNHDA and SQIVND (reference sequence). The chain's CDR3 is CASSTDSYSGNTIYF. The CDR3 coding sequence is TGTGCCAGTAGTACCGACAGCTACTCTGGAAACACCATATATTTT.

A few counts support this clone. V and J are TRBV7-2 and TRBJ1-6; 7 nucleotides align to TRBD1. V gave up 5 bases and J gave up 8 bases; unmatched junction bases: 9. This CDR3 is built from 15 residues. Germline V gene data show CDR1 as SGHTA and CDR2 as FQGNSA. In DNA form, the CDR3 reads TGTGCCAGCAGCCCTCCCAGGGGGGAGTATTCACCCCTCCACTTT. It yields the protein CASSPPRGEYSPLHF.

The genes are TRBV11-2 and TRBJ1-2, with TRBD1 identical over 7 bases. V shed 4 bases, J shed 8 bases, and the junction held 10 bases outside the gene matches. Germline assignment: CDR1 SGHAT and CDR2 FQNNGV. CDR3 length: 14 residues. CDR3 residues: CASSSSTGVGGYTF. Here the CDR3 DNA reads TGTGCCAGCAGCTCATCCACAGGGGTAGGGGGCTACACCTTC.

The V call is TRBV19, the J call TRBJ1-2; 7 bases map to TRBD1. The germline CDR1 and CDR2 sequences are LNHDA and SQIVND (reference sequence). Germline trimming cut 5 bases from V and 7 bases from J; bases unmatched to any gene: 7. The CDR3 is 13 amino acids. The CDR3 nucleotides read TGTGCCAGTAGTCATGGGACAGCGGTTGGCTACACCTTC. Amino acids: CASSHGTAVGYTF.

This chain links TRBV19 with TRBJ2-3, with TRBD1 identical over 7 bases. CDR1 and CDR2 from the germline V gene are LNHDA and SQIVND (reference sequence). The V and J ends lost 3 bases and 2 bases, in that order; junction bases with no gene match: 5. The CDR3 is made up of 15 amino acids. CDR3 nucleotide sequence: TGTGCCAGTAGTATCGGACAGGCCCCCACAGATACGCAGTATTTT. Its translation is CASSIGQAPTDTQYF. Based on the CDR3 plus reference TRBV19 and TRBJ2-3, the full variable domain is DGGITQSPKYLFRKEGQNVTLSCEQNLNHDAMYWYRQDPGQGLRLIYYSQIVNDFQKGDIAEGYSVSREKKESFPLTVTSAQKNPTAFYLCASSIGQAPTDTQYFGPGTRLTVL.